This paragraph covers one T cell receptor beta chain sequence. This clonotype was seen only a few times. No cognate antigen has been identified for it. Base qualities are not at hand, and no much larger clone is one base apart. The data originate from a study of T cells after yellow fever vaccination (dated by TCRdb to the late 2010s). Concerning the study at large: The SMART-Seq v4 Ultra Low Input RNA kit was used to prepare libraries from fractions with low cell numbers. Two healthy male donors, one aged 18 to 30 and one aged 30 to 40 years, made up the cohort. Bulk TCR alpha and beta repertoires were sequenced longitudinally to track T-cell clones before and after primary and booster YFV17D yellow fever vaccination. Blood samples were taken at several timepoints before and after primary and secondary immunization, and bulk PBMC replicates and cell subsets were isolated.

Synthesis of TCR cDNA relied on 5'RACE template switching, a step that introduced a universal primer site along with unique molecular identifiers. Priming for cDNA synthesis came from both the TCR alpha and TCR beta constant segments. Library amplification used two PCR steps, and the second PCR step added sample barcodes and sequencing adapters. Sequencing of libraries was performed on Illumina HiSeq 2500 (2x100 bp) or NovaSeq (2x150 bp). Concerning the study's data processing: Demultiplexing of reads and collapsing into UMI consensus sequences were performed with MIGEC, and V(D)J alignment was carried out with MiXCR. Vaccine-responding clonotypes were defined with edgeR using replicate PBMC samples, requiring FDR below 0.01 and a log2 fold change above 5 up to day 15. Bulk clonotypes were assigned CD4 or CD8 identity according to which sequenced CD4 or CD8 repertoire held them at higher abundance. The public reads were reanalyzed by TCRdb: fastp trimming at Q25, MiXCR alignment, in-frame beta chains only. Each CDR3 protein appears once, grouped with its most common genes and DNA. Clone size and V and J calls follow TCRdb, not the original study. The sample table records 300,000 to 450,000 distinct CDR3 sequences; 6.2% of these occur just once. Jointly, the top ten make up 15% of the sample.

The germline V gene yields SGHTA for CDR1 and FQGNSA for CDR2. After removal of 5 bases from V and 4 bases from J, the junction retains 9 bases not matched to a gene. The CDR3, cysteine through phenylalanine, is 15 amino acids long. Solely the CDR3 DNA is kept, with 45 bases framed from the first base. Study-wide findings and limitations: Because abundant contaminating clonotypes from the bulk population could be contained in FACS-sorted repertoires, computational filtering was required. Only two donors were included in the study, so the extent to which the findings can be generalized is limited. The secondary T-cell response was found to be weaker but faster than the primary response, with a peak reached on day 5 rather than on day 15. Most clones expanded after primary vaccination (around 97% of CD4 and about 85% of CD8) were re-detected after the booster, suggesting that broad memory maintenance occurred. A small share of clonotypes was detected in both CD4 and CD8 compartments, with the overlap likely arising from convergent recombination.

In light of the paper, this sample's treatment or condition label describes: live attenuated yellow fever vaccine strain. At every blood-draw timepoint, two biological replicates of bulk PBMCs were collected. A standard Ficoll-Paque protocol was used to isolate PBMCs from peripheral blood. TriZol was used to extract RNA from bulk PBMCs, from CD4 and CD8 fractions, and from dextramer-positive and dextramer-negative fractions. The TCR originated in a man under 40 who received the YFV17D yellow fever vaccine. The source was PBMCs, collected 5 days after the yellow fever booster vaccination. The V and J segments used are TRBV7-2 and TRBJ2-5; TRBD2 aligns with 8 central bases. The CDR3 reads as follows: CASSPQAGAGETQYF. Here is the DNA: TGTGCCAGCAGCCCCCAAGCGGGAGCGGGAGAGACCCAGTACTTC. Beyond the CDR3, the reference TRBV7-2 and TRBJ2-5 genes provide the residues; the full variable domain reads: GAGVSQSPSNKVTEKGKDVELRCDPISGHTALYWYRQSLGQGLEFLIYFQGNSAPDKSGLPSDRFSAERTGGSVSTLTIQRTQQEDSAVYLCASSPQAGAGETQYFGPGTRLLVL.